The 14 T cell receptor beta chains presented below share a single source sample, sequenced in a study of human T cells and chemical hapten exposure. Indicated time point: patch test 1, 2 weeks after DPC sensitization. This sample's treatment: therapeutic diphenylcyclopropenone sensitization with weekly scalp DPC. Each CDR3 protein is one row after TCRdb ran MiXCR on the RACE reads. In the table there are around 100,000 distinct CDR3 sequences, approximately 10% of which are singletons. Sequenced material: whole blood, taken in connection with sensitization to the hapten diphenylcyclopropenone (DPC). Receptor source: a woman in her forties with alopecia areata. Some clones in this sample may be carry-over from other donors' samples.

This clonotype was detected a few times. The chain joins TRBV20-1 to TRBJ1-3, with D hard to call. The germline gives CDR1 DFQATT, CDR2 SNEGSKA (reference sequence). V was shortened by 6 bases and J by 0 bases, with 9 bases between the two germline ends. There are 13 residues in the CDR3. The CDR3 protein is CSALTGSGNTIYF. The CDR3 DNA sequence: TGCAGTGCCCTGACGGGCTCTGGAAACACCATATATTTT.

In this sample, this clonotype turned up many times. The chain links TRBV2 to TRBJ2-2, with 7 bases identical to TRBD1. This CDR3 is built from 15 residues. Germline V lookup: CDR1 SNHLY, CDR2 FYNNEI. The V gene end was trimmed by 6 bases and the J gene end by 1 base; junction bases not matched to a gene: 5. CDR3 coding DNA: TGTGCCAGCAGGGGGACAGACCTGAACACCGGGGAGCTGTTTTTT. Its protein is CASRGTDLNTGELFF.

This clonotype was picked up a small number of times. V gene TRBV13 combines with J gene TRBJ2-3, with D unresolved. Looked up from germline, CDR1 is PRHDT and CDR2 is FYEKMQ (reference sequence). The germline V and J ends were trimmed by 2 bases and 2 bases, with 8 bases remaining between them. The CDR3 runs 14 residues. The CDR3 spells CASSLRGHTDTQYF. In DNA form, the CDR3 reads TGTGCCAGCAGCTTACGTGGCCACACAGATACGCAGTATTTT.

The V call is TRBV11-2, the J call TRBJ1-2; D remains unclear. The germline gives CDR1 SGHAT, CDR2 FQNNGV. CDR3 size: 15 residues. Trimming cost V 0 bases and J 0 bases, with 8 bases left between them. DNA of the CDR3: TGTGCCAGCAGCTTAGAGTCAGGTCCTAACTATGGCTACACCTTC. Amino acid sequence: CASSLESGPNYGYTF.

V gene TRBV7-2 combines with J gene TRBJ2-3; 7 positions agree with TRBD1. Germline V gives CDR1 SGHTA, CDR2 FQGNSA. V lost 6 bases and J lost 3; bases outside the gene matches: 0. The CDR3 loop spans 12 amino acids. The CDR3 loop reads CASRQGTDTQYF. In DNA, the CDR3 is TGTGCCAGCAGACAGGGGACAGATACGCAGTATTTT.

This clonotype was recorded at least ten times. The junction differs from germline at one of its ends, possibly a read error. CDR3 nucleotide sequence: TGTGCCAGCAGTTTAACTGGGGAAACGTGGGTCTTC. It encodes CASSLTGETWVF. V and J are TRBV27 and TRBJ2-1; the D is unclear. Germline loops: CDR1 MNHEY, CDR2 SMNVEV (reference sequence). This CDR3 region has 12 residues.

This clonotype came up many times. In DNA, the CDR3 is TGTGCCAGCAGCCCCCTTATGAACACTGAAGCTTTCTTT. This translates into CASSPLMNTEAFF. J is TRBJ1-1 and V is TRBV7-3; no clear D gene. Germline CDR1 reads SGHTA; CDR2 reads FQGTGA. V gave up 5 bases and J gave up 0 bases, with 7 bases separating them. The CDR3 sequence is 13 residues long.

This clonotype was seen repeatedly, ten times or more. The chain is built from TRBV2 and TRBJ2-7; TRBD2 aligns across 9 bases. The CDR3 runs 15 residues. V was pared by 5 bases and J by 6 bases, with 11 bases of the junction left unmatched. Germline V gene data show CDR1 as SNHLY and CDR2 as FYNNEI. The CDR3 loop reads CASSPGVLAGIEQYF. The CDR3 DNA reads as TGTGCCAGCAGTCCCGGCGTGCTAGCGGGGATCGAGCAGTACTTC.

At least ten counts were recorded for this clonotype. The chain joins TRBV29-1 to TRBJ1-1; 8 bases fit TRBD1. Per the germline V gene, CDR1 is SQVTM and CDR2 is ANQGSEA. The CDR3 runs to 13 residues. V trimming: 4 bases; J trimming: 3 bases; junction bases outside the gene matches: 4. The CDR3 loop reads CSVVGRGHTEAFF. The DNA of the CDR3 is TGCAGCGTTGTTGGCAGGGGGCACACTGAAGCTTTCTTT.

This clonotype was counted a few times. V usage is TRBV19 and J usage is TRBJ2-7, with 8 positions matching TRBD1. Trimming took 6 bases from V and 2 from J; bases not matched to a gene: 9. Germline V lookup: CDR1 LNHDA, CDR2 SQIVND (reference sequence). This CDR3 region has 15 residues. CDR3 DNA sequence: TGTGCCAGTAGAGACAGGGGTGGGGCCCCCTACGAGCAGTACTTC. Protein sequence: CASRDRGGAPYEQYF.

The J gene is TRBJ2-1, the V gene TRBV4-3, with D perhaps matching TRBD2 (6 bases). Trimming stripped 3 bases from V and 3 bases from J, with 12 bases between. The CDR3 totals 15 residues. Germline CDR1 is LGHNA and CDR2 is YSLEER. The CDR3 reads CASSQEGRGYNEQFF. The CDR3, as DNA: TGCGCCAGCAGCCAGGAAGGGCGGGGCTACAATGAGCAGTTCTTC.

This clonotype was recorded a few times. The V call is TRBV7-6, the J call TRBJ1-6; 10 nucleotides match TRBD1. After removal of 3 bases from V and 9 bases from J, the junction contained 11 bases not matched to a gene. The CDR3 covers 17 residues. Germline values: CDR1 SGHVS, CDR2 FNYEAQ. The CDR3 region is CASSLGFGQGGASPLHF. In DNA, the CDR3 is TGTGCCAGCAGCTTGGGATTCGGACAGGGGGGGGCTTCACCCCTCCACTTT.

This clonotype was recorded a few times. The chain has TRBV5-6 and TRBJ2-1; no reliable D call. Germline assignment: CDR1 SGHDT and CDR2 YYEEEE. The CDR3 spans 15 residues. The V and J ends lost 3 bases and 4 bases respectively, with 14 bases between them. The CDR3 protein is CASSSPGRVYNEQFF. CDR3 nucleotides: TGTGCCAGCAGCTCGCCCGGGCGCGTTTACAATGAGCAGTTCTTC.

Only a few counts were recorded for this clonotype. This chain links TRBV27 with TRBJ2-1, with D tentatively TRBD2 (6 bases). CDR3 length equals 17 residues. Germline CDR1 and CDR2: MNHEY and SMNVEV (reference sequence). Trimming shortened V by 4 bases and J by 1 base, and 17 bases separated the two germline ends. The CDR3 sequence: CASSSPEGGVSYNEQFF. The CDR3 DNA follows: TGTGCCAGCAGTTCCCCCGAGGGAGGTGTTTCCTACAATGAGCAGTTCTTC.